This T cell receptor (beta chain) stems from a study of shared T cell receptors in the human thymus. Looked up from germline, CDR1 is SGHVS and CDR2 is FQNEAQ. Trimming took 5 bases from V and 4 from J, leaving 20 bases between them. This CDR3 comprises 17 residues. Repertoires were generated with immunoSEQ multiplex PCR, while TCRdb's copy carries only in-frame clones and drops some. The sample has hundreds of thousands of clones; around 87% are singletons. The data were also submitted as part of a second study, on human thymus T cells. From that report: Donors consisted of healthy Finnish infants (having corrective surgery for congenital heart defects). Thymus tissue for the work was resected from patients undergoing corrective heart surgery. Within thymic and blood repertoires, V and J gene usage appeared to be biased. Related research examined unrelated individuals and reported that their thymic repertoires overlapped highly.

Sequencing was done on a sample of thymocytes. The receptor was isolated from a boy younger than two with a congenital heart defect. The chain has TRBV7-8 and TRBJ2-2; the D gene is possibly TRBD2 (7 bases). CDR3 in amino acids: CASSQKRGGATTGELFF. CDR3 in DNA: TGTGCCAGCAGCCAAAAGAGAGGGGGGGCTACCACCGGGGAGCTGTTTTTT.